This T cell receptor (beta chain) was obtained from a study of T cells expressing NK-cell markers. Study-wide context: Among eight sequenced donors, seven carried HCMV seropositivity while one was seronegative.

In generating TCR beta cDNA, 5'RACE template switching with UMIs was used. TCRdb reprocessed the 5' RACE reads and keeps a single row for each CDR3 protein, giving no DNA. This sample's table has hundreds of thousands of distinct CDR3 sequences. Sequencing input: blood T cells: a sorted CD56 or NKG2C T cell subset, CD4+ or CD8+ T cells, or bulk PBMC T cells (not recorded which). The TCR comes from a man aged 18 to 69 in good health.

The CDR3 here is CASRFGTGNEKLFF. The chain employs TRBV5-1 and TRBJ1-4; as DNA is missing, the TRBD1 call by TCRdb cannot be tested. Per the germline V gene, CDR1 is SGHRS and CDR2 is YFSETQ. The CDR3 extends over 14 amino acids.